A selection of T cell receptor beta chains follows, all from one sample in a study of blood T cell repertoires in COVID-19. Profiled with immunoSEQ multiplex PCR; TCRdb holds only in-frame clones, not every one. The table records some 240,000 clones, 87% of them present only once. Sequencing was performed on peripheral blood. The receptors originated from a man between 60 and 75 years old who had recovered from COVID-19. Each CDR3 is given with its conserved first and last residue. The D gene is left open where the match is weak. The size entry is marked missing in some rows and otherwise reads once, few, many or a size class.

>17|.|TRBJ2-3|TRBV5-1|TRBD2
TGCGCCAGCAGCCAATCGACTAGCGGGGGGGACACAGATACGCAGTATTTT
CASSQSTSGGDTDTQYF
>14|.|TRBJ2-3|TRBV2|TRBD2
TGTGCCAGCAGTGTGCGGGGGTACACAGATACGCAGTATTTT
CASSVRGYTDTQYF
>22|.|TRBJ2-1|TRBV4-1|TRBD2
TGCGCCAGCAGCCAAGAAGGCCCTAGCGGGGGGGCCTTGAGAATGTCCTACAATGAGCAGTTCTTC
CASSQEGPSGGALRMSYNEQFF
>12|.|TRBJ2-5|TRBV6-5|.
TGTGCCAGCTCGGGGTGGGAAGAGACCCAGTACTTC
CASSGWEETQYF
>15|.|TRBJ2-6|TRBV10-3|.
TGTGCCTCCTCTGGGCTGTACTCTGGGGCCAACGTCCTGACTTTC
CASSGLYSGANVLTF
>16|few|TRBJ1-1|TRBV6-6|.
TGTGCCAGCAGTTACTCGGCCACCCGAAGGAACACTGAAGCTTTCTTT
CASSYSATRRNTEAFF
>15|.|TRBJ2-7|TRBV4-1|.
TGCGCCAGCAGCCGAACTTCGCTCAGCCCGGGCGAGCAGTACTTC
CASSRTSLSPGEQYF
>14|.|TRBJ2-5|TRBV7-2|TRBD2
TGTGCCAGCAGCCCCGGACTAGCGATGAAGACCCAGTACTTC
CASSPGLAMKTQYF
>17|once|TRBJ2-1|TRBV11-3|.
TGTGCCAGCAGCTTAAGTTGGACGGGGGGCCGACGCAATGAGCAGTTCTTC
CASSLSWTGGRRNEQFF
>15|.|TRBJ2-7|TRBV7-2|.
TGTGCCAGCAGCTTAGATGAGGGGGATACCTACGAGCAGTACTTC
CASSLDEGDTYEQYF
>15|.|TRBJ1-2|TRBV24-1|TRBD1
TGTGCCACCAGTGATCGGGGTACAGGGGGCTATGGCTACACCTTC
CATSDRGTGGYGYTF
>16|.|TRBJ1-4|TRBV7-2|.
TGTGCCAGCAGCTCCCAGCGGTGGCCACTGGTCGAAAAACTGTTTTTT
CASSSQRWPLVEKLFF
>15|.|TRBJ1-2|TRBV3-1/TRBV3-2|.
TGTGCCAGCAGCCAAGATTACGTCAGAAACTATGGCTACACCTTC
CASSQDYVRNYGYTF
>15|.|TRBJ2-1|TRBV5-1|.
TGCGCCAGCAGCTGGCTGGGCGACCCCAACAATGAGCAGTTCTTC
CASSWLGDPNNEQFF
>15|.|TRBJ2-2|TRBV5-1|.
TGCGCCAGCAGCTTGGCTGGACAGAACCCCGGGGAGCTGTTTTTT
CASSLAGQNPGELFF
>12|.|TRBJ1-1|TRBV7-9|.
TGTGCCAGCAGCTTCCAGGGGATCGAAGCTTTCTTT
CASSFQGIEAFF
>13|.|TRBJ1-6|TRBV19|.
TGTGCCAGTAAGACAGGTTCCAATTCACCCCTCCACTTT
CASKTGSNSPLHF
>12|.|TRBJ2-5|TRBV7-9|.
TGTGCCAGCAGCTTTGGGGAGGAGACCCAGTACTTC
CASSFGEETQYF
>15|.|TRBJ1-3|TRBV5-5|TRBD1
TGTGCCAGCAGCTTATCAGGGGGGATTGGAAACACCATATATTTT
CASSLSGGIGNTIYF
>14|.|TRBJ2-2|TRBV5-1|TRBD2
TGCGCCAGCAGGCAACGGGGGGACACCGGGGAGCTGTTTTTT
CASRQRGDTGELFF
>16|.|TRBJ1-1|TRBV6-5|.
TGTGCCAGCAGTTTTAGGGAGCCTGGAGGAGACACTGAAGCTTTCTTT
CASSFREPGGDTEAFF
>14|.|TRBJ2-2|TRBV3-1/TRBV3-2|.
TGTGCCAGCAGCCAAAGGTCTCGGGGCGGGGAGCTGTTTTTT
CASSQRSRGGELFF
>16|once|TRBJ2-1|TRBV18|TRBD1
TGTGCCAGCTCACTCAGTACAGGGGGAACCTACAATGAGCAGTTCTTC
CASSLSTGGTYNEQFF
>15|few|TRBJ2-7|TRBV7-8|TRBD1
TGTGCCAGCAGCTTATGGGACAGAAGTGCTAACGAGCAGTACTTC
CASSLWDRSANEQYF
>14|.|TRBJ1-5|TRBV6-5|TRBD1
TGTGCCAGCAGTTACGACAGGGGATCGCAGCCCCAGCATTTT
CASSYDRGSQPQHF
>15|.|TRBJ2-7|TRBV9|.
TGTGCCAGCAGCCCTTTGGGGGGGGCCGCCTACGAGCAGTACTTC
CASSPLGGAAYEQYF
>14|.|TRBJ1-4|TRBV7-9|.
TGTGCCAGCAGCCTAGCAGGGGCTGGGGAAAAACTGTTTTTT
CASSLAGAGEKLFF
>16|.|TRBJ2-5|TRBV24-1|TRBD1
TGTGCCACCAGTGATCCCAGGACAGGGTATCGGGAGACCCAGTACTTC
CATSDPRTGYRETQYF
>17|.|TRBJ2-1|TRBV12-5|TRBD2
TGTGCTAGTGGTTTGGGACTAGCGGGGGGCCCTAGCAATGAGCAGTTCTTC
CASGLGLAGGPSNEQFF
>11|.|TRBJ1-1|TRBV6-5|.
TGTGCCAGCATCGGGGACACTGAAGCTTTCTTT
CASIGDTEAFF
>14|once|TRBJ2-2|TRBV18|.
TGTGCCAGCTCACCTCGAGAGGGTATCGGGGAGCTGTTTTTT
CASSPREGIGELFF